This T cell receptor (beta chain) was captured by sequencing in a study of T cells after posttransplantation cyclophosphamide. Study-level results: Donor-recipient repertoire similarity was low at 1-2 months, rising over year one. Recipient CMV seropositivity and CMV reactivation strongly tracked TRB clonality. Blood and skin or GI T cell repertoires showed limited TRB overlap.

Concerning this clone itself: Its antigen is undetermined.

The CDR3 extends over 15 amino acids. Trimming took 2 bases from V and 2 from J, leaving 13 bases between them. Germline values: CDR1 SGDLS, CDR2 YYNGEE. Produced via immunoSEQ multiplex PCR; TCRdb's table is partial and in-frame only. The table lists 20,000 to 25,000 clones, roughly nine tenths of them singletons. Control samples came 1 year after myeloablative marrow transplants with methotrexate plus calcineurin inhibitor. This clonotype originated in a female patient younger than 45 who received an allogeneic stem cell transplant from an unrelated donor, was CMV-positive, and had acute and chronic GVHD. The graft donor may have given rise to some T cells. The source was PBMCs, collected around 390 days after allogeneic stem cell transplant with calcineurin inhibitor and methotrexate. The J gene is TRBJ1-2, the V gene TRBV9, with a weak D call TRBD1 (5 bases). The CDR3 DNA sequence: TGTGCCAGCAGCGTTGACAGTCGGGCAAACTATGGCTACACCTTC. Translated: CASSVDSRANYGYTF.